Sequencing of this T cell receptor (beta chain) was carried out in a study of T cell changes during pregnancy in multiple sclerosis. Profiling relied on immunoSEQ multiplex PCR, and the TCRdb table lists in-frame clones only, not all of them. The table records about 98,000 clones, about 90% of them present only once. J lost 4 bases, V lost 2 bases, and 7 bases had no gene match. The germline CDR1 and CDR2 sequences are SGDLS and YYNGEE. The CDR3 covers 15 residues. This sequence joins TRBV9 and TRBJ2-5; 8 nucleotides match TRBD1. The sequence came from a female donor in good health, enrolled as a control in a pregnancy study. The specimen was peripheral blood, collected after pregnancy. The chain's CDR3 is CASSVQTGVGETQYF. The CDR3 region has the DNA TGTGCCAGCAGCGTCCAGACAGGGGTGGGAGAGACCCAGTACTTC.